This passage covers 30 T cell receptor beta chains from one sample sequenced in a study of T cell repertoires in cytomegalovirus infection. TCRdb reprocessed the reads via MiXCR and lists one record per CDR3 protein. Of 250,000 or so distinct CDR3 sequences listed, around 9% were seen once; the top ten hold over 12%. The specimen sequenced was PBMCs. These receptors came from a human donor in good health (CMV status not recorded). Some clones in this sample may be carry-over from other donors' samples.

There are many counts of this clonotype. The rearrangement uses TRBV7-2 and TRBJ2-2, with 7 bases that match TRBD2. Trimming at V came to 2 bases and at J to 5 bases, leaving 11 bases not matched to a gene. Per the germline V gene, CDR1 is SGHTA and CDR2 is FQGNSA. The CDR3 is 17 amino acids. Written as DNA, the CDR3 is TGTGCCAGCAGCTTAACGGTAGCGGGCTTCACGACCGGGGAGCTGTTTTTT. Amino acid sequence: CASSLTVAGFTTGELFF.

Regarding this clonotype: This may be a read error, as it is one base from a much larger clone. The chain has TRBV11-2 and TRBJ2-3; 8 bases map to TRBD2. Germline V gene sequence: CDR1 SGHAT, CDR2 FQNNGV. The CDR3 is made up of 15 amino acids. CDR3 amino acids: CASSFGGAAADTRYF. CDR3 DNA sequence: TGTGCCAGCAGCTTCGGGGGGGCCGCCGCAGATACGCGGTATTTT.

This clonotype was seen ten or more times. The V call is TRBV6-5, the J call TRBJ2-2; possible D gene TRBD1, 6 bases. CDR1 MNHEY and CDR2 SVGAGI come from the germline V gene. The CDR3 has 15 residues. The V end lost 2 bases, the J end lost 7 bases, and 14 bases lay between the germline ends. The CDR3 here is CASSYEAGVVGELFF. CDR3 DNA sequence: TGTGCCAGCAGTTACGAGGCAGGGGTGGTCGGGGAGCTGTTTTTT.

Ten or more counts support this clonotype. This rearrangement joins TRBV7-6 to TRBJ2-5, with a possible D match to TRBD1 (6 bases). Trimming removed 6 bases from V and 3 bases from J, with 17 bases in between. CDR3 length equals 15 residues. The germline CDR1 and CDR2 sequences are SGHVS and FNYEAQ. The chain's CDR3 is CASSPSGQSKETQYF. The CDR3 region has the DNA TGTGCCAGCAGTCCGTCGGGACAATCAAAAGAGACCCAGTACTTC.

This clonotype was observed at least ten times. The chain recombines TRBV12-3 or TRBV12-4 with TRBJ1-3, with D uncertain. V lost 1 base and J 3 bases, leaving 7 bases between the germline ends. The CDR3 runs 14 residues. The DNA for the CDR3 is TGTGCCAGCAGTTTAGGAAGGGTTGGAAACACCATATATTTT. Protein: CASSLGRVGNTIYF.

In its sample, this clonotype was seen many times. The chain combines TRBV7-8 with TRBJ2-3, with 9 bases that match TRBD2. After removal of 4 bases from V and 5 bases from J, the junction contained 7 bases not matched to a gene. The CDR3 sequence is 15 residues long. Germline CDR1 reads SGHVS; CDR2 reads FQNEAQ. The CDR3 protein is CASSYLSGSKDTQYF. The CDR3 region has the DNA TGTGCCAGCAGCTACCTTAGCGGGAGTAAAGATACGCAGTATTTT.

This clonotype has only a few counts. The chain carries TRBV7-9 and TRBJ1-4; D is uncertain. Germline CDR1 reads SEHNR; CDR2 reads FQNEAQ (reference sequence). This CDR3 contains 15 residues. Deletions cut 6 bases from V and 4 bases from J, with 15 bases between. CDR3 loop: CASSTPGQLNEKLFF. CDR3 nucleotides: TGTGCCAGCAGTACTCCGGGCCAGCTTAATGAAAAACTGTTTTTT.

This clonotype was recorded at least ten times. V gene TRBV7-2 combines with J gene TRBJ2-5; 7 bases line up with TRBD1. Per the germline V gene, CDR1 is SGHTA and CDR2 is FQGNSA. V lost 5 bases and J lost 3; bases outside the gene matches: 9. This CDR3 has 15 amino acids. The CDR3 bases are TGTGCCAGCAGCCCTCTAGGGACAGATAAAGAGACCCAGTACTTC. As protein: CASSPLGTDKETQYF.

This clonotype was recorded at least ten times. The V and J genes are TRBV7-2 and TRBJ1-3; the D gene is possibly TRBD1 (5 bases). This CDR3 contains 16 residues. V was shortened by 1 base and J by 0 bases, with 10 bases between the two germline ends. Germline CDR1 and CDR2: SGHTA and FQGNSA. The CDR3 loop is CASSLVGHPSGNTIYF. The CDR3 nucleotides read TGTGCCAGCAGCTTAGTTGGACATCCCTCTGGAAACACCATATATTTT. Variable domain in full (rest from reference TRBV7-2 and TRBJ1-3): GAGVSQSPSNKVTEKGKDVELRCDPISGHTALYWYRQSLGQGLEFLIYFQGNSAPDKSGLPSDRFSAERTGGSVSTLTIQRTQQEDSAVYLCASSLVGHPSGNTIYFGEGSWLTVV.

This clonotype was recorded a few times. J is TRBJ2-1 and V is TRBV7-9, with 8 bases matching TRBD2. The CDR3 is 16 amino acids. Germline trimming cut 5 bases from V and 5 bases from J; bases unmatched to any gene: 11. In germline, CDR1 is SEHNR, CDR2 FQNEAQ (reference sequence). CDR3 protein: CASSLGAGVGDNEQFF. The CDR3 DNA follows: TGTGCCAGCAGCCTCGGAGCGGGAGTAGGCGACAATGAGCAGTTCTTC.

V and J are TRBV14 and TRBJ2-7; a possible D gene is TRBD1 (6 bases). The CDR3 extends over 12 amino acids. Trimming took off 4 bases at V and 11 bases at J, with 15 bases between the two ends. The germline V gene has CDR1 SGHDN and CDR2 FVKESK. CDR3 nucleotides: TGTGCCAGCAGCCCTCAGGGGTTCCGGGAGTACTTC. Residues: CASSPQGFREYF. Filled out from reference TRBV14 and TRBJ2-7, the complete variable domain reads EAGVTQFPSHSVIEKGQTVTLRCDPISGHDNLYWYRRVMGKEIKFLLHFVKESKQDESGMPNNRFLAERTGGTYSTLKVQPAELEDSGVYFCASSPQGFREYFGPGTRLTVT.

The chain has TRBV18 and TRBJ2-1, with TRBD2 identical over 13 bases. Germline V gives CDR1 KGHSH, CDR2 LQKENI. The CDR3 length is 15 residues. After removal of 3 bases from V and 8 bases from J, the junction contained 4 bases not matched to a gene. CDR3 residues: CASSPTSGRKDEQFF. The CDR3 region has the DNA TGTGCCAGCTCACCGACTAGCGGGAGGAAAGATGAGCAGTTCTTC.

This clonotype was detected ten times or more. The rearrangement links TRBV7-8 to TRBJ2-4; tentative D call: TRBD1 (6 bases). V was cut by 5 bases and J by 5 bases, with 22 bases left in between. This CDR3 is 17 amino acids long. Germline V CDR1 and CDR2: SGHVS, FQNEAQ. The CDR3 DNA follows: TGTGCCAGCAGCCCAACTAGGCCAGGGGATAAGCAAAACATTCAGTACTTC. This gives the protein CASSPTRPGDKQNIQYF.

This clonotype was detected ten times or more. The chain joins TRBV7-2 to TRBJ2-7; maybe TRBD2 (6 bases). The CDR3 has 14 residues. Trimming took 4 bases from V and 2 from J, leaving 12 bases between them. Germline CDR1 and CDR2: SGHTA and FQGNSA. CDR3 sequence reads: CASSSTPGAYEQYF. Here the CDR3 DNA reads TGTGCCAGCAGCTCGACCCCGGGAGCCTACGAGCAGTACTTC.

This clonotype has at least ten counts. For the CDR3, the DNA is TGTGCCAGCAGTGGGGGAAGCAATAGCAATCAGCCCCAGCATTTT. It codes for CASSGGSNSNQPQHF. The chain employs TRBV6-6 and TRBJ1-5; TRBD1 might be the D (5 bases). The germline CDR1 and CDR2 sequences are MNHNY and SVGAGI (reference sequence). CDR3 length: 15 amino acids. V was pared by 5 bases and J by 0 bases, with 11 bases between.

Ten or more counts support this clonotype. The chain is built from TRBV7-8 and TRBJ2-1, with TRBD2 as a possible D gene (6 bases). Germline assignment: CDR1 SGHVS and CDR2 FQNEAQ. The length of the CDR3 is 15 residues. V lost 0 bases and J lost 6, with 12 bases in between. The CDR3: CASSLALAVRNEQFF. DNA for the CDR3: TGTGCCAGCAGCTTAGCCTTAGCGGTTCGCAATGAGCAGTTCTTC.

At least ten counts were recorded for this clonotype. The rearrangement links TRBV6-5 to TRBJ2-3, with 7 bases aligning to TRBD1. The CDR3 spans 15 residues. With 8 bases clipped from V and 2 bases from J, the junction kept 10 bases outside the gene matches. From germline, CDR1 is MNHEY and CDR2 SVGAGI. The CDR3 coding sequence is TGTGCCAGCGGTCTGACAGGGTCTAACACAGATACGCAGTATTTT. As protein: CASGLTGSNTDTQYF.

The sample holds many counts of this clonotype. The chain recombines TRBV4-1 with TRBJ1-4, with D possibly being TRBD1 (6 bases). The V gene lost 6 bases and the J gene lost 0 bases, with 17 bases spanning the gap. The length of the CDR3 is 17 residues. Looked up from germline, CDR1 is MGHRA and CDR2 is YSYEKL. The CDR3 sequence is CASSRGGGRATNEKLFF. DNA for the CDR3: TGCGCCAGCAGTCGTGGGGGGGGCCGGGCAACTAATGAAAAACTGTTTTTT.

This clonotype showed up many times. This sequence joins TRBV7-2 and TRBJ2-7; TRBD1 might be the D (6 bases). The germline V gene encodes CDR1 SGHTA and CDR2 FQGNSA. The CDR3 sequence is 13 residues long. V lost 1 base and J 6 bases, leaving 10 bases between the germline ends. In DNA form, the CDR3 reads TGTGCCAGCAGCTTAGATCAGGGGACCGAGCAGTACTTC. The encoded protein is CASSLDQGTEQYF.

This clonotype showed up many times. In DNA form, the CDR3 reads TGTGCCAGCAGCTTCTCCACGGGACAGGGGGTCGAGCAGTACTTC. It encodes CASSFSTGQGVEQYF. The chain uses TRBV7-8 and TRBJ2-7, with 11 nucleotides matching TRBD1. The V segment lost 3 bases and the J segment 6 bases; nucleotides outside the gene matches: 7. This CDR3 is 15 amino acids long. Germline V CDR1 and CDR2: SGHVS, FQNEAQ.

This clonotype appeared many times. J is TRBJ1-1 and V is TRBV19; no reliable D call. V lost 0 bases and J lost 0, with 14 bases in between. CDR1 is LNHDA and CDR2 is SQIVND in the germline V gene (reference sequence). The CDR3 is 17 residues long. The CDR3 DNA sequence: TGTGCCAGTAGTATAGATCCCGGGTGGTACATGAACACTGAAGCTTTCTTT. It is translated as CASSIDPGWYMNTEAFF.

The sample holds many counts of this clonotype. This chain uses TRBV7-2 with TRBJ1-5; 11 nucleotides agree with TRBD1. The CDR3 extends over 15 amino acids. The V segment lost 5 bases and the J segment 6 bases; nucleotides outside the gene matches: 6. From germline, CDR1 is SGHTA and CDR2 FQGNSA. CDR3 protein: CASSTRTGGIQPQHF. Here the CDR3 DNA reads TGTGCCAGCAGCACCAGGACAGGGGGCATTCAGCCCCAGCATTTT.

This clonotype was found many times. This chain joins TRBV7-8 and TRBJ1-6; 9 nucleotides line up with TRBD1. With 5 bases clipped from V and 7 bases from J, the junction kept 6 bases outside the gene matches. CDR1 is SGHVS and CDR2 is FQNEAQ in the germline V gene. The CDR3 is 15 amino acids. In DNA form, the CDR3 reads TGTGCCAGCAGCCCTGGGGGGACAGGGAATTCACCCCTCCACTTT. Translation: CASSPGGTGNSPLHF. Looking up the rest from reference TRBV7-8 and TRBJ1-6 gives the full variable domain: GAGVSQSPRYKVAKRGQDVALRCDPISGHVSLFWYQQALGQGPEFLTYFQNEAQLDKSGLPSDRFFAERPEGSVSTLKIQRTQQEDSAVYLCASSPGGTGNSPLHFGNGTRLTVT.

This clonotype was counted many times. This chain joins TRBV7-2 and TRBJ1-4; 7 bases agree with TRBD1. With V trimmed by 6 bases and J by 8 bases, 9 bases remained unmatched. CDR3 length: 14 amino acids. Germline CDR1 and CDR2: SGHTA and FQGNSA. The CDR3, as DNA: TGTGCCAGCAGTTTACAGGGGCCGTTGGAAAAACTGTTTTTT. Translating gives CASSLQGPLEKLFF.

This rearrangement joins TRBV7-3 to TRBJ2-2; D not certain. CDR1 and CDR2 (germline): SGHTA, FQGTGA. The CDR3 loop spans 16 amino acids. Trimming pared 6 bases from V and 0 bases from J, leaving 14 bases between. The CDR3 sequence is CASSWLRSTNTGELFF. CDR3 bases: TGTGCCAGCAGTTGGCTCCGGTCAACGAACACCGGGGAGCTGTTTTTT.

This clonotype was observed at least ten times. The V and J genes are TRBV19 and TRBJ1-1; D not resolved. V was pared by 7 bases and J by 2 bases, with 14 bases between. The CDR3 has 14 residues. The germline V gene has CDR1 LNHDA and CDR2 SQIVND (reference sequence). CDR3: CASKARGINTEAFF. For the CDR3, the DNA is TGTGCCAGTAAGGCGCGGGGAATCAACACTGAAGCTTTCTTT.

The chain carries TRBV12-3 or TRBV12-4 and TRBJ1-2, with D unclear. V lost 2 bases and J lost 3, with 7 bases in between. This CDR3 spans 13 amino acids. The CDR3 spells CASSLRRHYGYTF. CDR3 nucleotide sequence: TGTGCCAGCAGTTTAAGACGGCACTATGGCTACACCTTC.

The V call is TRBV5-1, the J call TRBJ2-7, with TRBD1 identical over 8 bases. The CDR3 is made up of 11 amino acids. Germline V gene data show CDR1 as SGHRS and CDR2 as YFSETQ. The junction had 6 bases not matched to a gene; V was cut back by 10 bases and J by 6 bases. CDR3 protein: CASSDRAEQYF. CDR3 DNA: TGCGCCTCCTCGGACAGGGCCGAGCAGTACTTC.

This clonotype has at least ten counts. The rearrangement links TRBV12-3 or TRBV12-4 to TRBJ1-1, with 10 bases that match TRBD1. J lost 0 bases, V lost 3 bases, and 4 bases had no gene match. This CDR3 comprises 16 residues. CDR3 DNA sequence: TGTGCCAGCAGTTTCGGGACAGGGGCCATGAACACTGAAGCTTTCTTT. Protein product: CASSFGTGAMNTEAFF.

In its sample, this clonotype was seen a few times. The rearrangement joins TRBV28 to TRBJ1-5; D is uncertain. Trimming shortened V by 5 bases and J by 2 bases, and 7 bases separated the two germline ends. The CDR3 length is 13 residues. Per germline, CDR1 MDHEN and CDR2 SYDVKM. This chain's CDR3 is CASSDLGNQPQHF. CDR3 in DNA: TGTGCCAGCAGTGACTTGGGCAATCAGCCCCAGCATTTT.